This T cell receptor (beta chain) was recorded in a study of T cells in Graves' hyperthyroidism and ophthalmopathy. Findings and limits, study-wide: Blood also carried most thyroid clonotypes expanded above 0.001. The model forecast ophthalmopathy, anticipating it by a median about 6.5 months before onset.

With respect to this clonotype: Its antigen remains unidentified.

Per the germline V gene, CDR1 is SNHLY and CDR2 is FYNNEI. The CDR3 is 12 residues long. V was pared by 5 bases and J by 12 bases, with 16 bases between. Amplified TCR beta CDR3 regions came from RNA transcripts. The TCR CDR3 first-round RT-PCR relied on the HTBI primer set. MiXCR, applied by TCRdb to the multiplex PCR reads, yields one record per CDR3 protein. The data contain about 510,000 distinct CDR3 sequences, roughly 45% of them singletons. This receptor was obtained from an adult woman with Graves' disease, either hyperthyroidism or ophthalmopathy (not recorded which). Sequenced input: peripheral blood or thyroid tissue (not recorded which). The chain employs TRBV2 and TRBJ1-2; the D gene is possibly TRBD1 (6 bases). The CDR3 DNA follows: TGTGCCAGCAGTCCCGACAGGACTGGAAACACCTTC. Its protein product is CASSPDRTGNTF.